A single sample is the source of the 3 T cell receptor beta chains below, sequenced in a study of regulatory T cells in long-lasting Graves disease. Time point specified: newly diagnosed GD, antithyroid drugs for less than 3 months. The TCR library was made from RNA extracted from PBMCs. For TCR beta, libraries came from iRepertoire HTBI primers and Arm-PCR of CDR3 regions. TCRdb analysed the multiplex PCR reads with MiXCR anew, one entry per CDR3 protein. The sample lists 300,000 to 400,000 distinct CDR3 sequences; under 20% were seen once. This material consisted of peripheral blood mononuclear cells (PBMCs), taken at new diagnosis, from a patient treated with antithyroid drugs. The receptors come from a female donor with Graves disease.

This clonotype was detected ten times or more. This rearrangement joins TRBV2 to TRBJ2-2; 9 positions agree with TRBD2. CDR1 is SNHLY and CDR2 is FYNNEI in the germline V gene. With 9 bases clipped from V and 8 bases from J, the junction kept 13 bases outside the gene matches. This CDR3 contains 15 residues. The CDR3 region is CASTNIAGALGELFF. CDR3 nucleotide sequence: TGTGCCAGTACAAATATAGCGGGAGCTCTTGGGGAGCTGTTTTTT.

The chain joins TRBV6-6 to TRBJ2-1; 14 nucleotides align to TRBD2. The CDR3 is 17 amino acids. V gave up 0 bases and J gave up 7 bases; unmatched junction bases: 5. Germline assignment: CDR1 MNHNY and CDR2 SVGAGI (reference sequence). The CDR3 nucleotides read TGTGCCAGCAGTTACTCGGTTCGGACTAGCGGGAGGAATGAGCAGTTCTTC. It yields the protein CASSYSVRTSGRNEQFF.

A remark on this clonotype: A much bigger clone sits one base away, suggesting this may be a read error. This CDR3 reads CAWSPLSGRGYEQYF. CDR3 sequence (DNA): TGTGCCTGGAGCCCCCTTAGCGGGAGGGGCTACGAGCAGTACTTC. The V gene is TRBV30, the J gene TRBJ2-7; 11 bases line up with TRBD2. Germline loops: CDR1 GTSNPN, CDR2 SVGIG (reference sequence). Losses at the gene ends were 3 bases for V and 3 bases for J; bases not matched to a gene: 7. The CDR3 length is 15 residues.